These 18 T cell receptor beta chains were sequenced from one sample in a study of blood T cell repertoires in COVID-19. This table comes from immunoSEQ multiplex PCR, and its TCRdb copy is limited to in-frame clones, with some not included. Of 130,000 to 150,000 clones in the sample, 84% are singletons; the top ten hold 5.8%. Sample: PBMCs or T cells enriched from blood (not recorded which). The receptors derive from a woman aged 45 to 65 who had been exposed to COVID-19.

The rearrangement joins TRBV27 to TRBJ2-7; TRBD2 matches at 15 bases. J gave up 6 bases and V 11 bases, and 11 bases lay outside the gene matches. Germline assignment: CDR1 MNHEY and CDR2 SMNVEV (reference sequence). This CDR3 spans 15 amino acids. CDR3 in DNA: TGTGCCGTCGGTACGGGACTAGCGGGAGGAGGCGAGCAGTACTTC. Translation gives CAVGTGLAGGGEQYF.

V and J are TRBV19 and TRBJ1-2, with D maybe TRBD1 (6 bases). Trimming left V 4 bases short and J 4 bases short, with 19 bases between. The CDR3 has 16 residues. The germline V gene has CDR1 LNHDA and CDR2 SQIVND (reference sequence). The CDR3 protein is CASSTIPGQSVYGYTF. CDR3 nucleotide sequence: TGTGCCAGTAGTACAATTCCGGGACAAAGCGTCTATGGCTACACCTTC.

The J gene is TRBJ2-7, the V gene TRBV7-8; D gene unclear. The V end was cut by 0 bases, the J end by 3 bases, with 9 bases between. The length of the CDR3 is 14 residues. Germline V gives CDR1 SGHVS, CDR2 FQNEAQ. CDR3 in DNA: TGTGCCAGCAGCTTAGCTGGCAACCGCTACGAGCAGTACTTC. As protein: CASSLAGNRYEQYF.

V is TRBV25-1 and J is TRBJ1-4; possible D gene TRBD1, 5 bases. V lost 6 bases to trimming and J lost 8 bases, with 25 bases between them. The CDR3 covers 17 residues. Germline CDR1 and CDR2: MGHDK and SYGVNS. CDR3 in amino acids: CASRTGVGAGWSEKLFF. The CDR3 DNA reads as TGTGCCAGCAGAACGGGGGTCGGGGCAGGGTGGAGCGAAAAACTGTTTTTT.

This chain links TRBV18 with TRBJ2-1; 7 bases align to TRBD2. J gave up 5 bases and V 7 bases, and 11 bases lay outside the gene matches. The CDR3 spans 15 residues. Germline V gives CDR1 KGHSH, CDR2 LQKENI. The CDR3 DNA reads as TGTGCCAGCTACCCAGCGCGGGAGCGGGACAATGAGCAGTTCTTC. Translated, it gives CASYPARERDNEQFF.

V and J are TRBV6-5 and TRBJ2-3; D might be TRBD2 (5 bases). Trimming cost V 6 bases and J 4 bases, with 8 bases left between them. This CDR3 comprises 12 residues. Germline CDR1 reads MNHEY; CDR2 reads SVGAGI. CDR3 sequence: CASRDSADTQYF. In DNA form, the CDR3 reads TGTGCCAGCAGAGATAGCGCAGATACGCAGTATTTT.

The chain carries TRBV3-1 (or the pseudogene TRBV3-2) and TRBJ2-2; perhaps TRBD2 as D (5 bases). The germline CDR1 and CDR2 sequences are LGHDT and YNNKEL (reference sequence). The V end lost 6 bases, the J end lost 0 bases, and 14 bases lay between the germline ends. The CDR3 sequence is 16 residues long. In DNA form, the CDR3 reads TGTGCCAGCAGACCCACGGGGTCCGCGAACACCGGGGAGCTGTTTTTT. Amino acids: CASRPTGSANTGELFF.

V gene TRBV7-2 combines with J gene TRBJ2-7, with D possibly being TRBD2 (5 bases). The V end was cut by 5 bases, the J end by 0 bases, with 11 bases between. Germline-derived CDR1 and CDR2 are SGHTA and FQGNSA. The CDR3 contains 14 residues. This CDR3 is CASSGGGSSYEQYF. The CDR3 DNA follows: TGTGCCAGCAGCGGCGGAGGATCCTCCTACGAGCAGTACTTC.

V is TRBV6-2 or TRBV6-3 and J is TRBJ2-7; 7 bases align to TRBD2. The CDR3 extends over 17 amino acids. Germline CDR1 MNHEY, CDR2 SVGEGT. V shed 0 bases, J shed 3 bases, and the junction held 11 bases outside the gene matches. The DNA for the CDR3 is TGTGCCAGCAGTTACTCAATACTTGGACTAGGCGGCTACGAGCAGTACTTC. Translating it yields CASSYSILGLGGYEQYF.

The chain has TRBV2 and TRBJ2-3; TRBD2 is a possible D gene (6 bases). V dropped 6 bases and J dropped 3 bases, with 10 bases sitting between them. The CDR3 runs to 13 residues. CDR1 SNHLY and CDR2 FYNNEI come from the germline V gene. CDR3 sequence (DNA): TGTGCCAGCAGGCACGGGGGAACAGATACGCAGTATTTT. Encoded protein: CASRHGGTDTQYF.

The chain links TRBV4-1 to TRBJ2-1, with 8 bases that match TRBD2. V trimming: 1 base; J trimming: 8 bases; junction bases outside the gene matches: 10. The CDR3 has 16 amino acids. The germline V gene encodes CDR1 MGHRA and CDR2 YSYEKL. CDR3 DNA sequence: TGCGCCAGCAGCCAAGGTAAAGCGGGAGCTCGAGATGAGCAGTTCTTC. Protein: CASSQGKAGARDEQFF.

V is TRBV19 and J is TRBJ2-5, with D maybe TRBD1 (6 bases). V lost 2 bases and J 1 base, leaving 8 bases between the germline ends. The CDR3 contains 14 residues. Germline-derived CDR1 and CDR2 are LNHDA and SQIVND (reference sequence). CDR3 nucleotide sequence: TGTGCCAGTAGTATACAGGGGCCCCAAGAGACCCAGTACTTC. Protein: CASSIQGPQETQYF.

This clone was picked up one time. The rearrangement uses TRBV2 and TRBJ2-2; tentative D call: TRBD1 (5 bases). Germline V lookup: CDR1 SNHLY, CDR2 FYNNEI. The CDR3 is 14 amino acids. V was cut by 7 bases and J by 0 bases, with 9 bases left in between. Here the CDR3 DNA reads TGTGCCAGCATGGTCAGGGCGAACACCGGGGAGCTGTTTTTT. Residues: CASMVRANTGELFF. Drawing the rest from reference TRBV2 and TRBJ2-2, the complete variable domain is EPEVTQTPSHQVTQMGQEVILRCVPISNHLYFYWYRQILGQKVEFLVSFYNNEISEKSEIFDDQFSVERPDGSNFTLKIRSTKLEDSAMYFCASMVRANTGELFFGEGSRLTVL.

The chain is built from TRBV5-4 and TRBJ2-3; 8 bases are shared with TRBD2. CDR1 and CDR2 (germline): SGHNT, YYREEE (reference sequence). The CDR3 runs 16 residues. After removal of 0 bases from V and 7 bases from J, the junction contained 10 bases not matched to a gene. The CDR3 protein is CASSLATGGRVYTQYF. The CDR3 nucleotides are TGTGCCAGCAGCTTGGCGACGGGGGGGCGAGTGTATACGCAGTATTTT.

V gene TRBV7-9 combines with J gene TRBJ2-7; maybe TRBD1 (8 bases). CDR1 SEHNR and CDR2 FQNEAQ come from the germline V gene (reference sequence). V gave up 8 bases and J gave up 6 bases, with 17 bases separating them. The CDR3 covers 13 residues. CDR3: CASSYRGGIEQYF. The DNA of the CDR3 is TGTGCCAGCTCCTACAGGGGGGGTATCGAGCAGTACTTC.

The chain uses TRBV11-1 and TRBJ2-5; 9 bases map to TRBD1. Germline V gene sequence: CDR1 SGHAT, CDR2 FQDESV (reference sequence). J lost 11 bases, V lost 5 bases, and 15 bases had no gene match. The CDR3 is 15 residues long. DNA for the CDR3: TGTGCCAGCAGCCGAAACAGGGGGCTGTGGTTCGGACAGTACTTC. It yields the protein CASSRNRGLWFGQYF.

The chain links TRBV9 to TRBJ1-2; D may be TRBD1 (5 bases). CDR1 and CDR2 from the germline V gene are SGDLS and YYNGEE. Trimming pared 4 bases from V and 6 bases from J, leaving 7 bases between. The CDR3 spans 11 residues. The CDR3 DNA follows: TGTGCCAGCAGCTCCAGGGATGGCTACACCTTC. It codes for CASSSRDGYTF.

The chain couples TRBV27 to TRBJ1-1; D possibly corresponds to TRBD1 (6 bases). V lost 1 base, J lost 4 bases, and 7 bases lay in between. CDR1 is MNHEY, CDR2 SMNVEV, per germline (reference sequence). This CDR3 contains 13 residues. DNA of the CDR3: TGTGCCAGCAGTTTATGGGACACCACTGAAGCTTTCTTT. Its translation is CASSLWDTTEAFF.